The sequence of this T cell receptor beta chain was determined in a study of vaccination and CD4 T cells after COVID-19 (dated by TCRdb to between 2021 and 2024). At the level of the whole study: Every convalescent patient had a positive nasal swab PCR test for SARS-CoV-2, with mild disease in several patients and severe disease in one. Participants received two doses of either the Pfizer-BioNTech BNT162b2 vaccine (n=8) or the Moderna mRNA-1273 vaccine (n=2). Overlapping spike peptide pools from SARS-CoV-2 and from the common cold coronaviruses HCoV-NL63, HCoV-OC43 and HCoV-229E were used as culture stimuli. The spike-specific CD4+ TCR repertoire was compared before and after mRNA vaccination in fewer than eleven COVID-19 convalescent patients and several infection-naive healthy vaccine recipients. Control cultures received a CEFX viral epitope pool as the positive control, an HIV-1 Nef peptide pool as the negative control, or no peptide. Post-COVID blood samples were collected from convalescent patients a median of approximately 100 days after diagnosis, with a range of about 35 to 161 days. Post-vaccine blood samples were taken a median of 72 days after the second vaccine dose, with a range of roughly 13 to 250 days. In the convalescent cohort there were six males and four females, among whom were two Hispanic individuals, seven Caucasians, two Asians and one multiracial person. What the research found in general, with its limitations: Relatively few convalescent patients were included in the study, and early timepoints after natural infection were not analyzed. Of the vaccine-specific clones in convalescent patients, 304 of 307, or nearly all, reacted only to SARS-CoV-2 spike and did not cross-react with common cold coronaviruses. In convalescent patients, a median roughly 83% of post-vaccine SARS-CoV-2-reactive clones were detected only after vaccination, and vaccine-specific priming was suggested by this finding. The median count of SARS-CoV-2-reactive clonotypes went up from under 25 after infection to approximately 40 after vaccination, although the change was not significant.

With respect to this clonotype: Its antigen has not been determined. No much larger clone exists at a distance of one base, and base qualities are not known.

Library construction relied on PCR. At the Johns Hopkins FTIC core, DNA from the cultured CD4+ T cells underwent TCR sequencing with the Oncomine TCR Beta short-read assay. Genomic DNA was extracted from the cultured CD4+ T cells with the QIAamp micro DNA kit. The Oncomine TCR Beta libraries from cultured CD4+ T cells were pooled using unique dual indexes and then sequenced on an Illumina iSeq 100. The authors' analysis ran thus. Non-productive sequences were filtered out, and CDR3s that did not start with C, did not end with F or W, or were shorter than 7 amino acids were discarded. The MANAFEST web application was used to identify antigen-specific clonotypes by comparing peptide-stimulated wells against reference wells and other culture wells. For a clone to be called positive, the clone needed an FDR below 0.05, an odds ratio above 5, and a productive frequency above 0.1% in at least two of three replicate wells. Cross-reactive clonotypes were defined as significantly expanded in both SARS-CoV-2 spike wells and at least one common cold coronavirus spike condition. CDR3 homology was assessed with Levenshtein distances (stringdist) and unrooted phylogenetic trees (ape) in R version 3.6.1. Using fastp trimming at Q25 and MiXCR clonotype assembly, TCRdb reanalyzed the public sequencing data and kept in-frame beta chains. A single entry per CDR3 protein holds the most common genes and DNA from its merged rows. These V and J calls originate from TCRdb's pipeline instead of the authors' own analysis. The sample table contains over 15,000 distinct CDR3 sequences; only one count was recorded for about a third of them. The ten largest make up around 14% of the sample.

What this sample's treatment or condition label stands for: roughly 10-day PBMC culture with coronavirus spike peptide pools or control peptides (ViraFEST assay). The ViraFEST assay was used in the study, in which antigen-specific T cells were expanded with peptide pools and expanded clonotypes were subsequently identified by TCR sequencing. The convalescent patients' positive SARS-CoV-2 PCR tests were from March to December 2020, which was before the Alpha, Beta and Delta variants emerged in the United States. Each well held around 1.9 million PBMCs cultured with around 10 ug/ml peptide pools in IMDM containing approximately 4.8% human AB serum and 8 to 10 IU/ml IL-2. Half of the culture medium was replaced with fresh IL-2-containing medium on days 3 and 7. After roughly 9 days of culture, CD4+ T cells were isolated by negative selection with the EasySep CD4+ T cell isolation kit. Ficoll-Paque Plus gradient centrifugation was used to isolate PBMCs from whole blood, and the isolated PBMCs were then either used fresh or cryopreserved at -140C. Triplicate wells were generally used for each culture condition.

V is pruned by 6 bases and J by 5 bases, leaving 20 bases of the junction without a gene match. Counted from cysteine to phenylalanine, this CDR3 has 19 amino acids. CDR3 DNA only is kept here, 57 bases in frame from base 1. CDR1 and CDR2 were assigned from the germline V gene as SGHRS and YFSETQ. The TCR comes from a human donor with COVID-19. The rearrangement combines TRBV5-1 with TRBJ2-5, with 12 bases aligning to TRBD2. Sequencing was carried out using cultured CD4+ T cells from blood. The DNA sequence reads TGCGCCAGCACCCAACTAGCGGGGGGCCCAAGCCTGGAGGGGGAGACCCAGTACTTC. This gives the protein CASTQLAGGPSLEGETQYF.